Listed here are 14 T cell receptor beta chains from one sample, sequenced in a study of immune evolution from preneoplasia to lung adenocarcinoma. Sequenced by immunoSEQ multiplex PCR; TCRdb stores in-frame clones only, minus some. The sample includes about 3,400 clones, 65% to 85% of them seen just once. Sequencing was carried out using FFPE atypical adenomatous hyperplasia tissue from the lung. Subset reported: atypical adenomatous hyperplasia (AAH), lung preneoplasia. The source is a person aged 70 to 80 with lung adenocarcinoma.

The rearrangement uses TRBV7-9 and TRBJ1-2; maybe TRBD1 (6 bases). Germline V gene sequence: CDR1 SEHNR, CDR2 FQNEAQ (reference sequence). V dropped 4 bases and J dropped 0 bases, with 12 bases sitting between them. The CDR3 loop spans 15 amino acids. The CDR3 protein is CASSSQRQANYGYTF. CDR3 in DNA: TGTGCCAGCAGCTCGCAAAGACAGGCTAACTATGGCTACACCTTC.

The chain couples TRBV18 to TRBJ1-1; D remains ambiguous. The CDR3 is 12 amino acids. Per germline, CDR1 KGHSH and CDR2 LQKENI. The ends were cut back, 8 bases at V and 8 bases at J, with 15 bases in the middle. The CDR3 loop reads CASAPLRKEAFF. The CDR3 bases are TGTGCCAGCGCCCCGTTGCGTAAAGAAGCTTTCTTT.

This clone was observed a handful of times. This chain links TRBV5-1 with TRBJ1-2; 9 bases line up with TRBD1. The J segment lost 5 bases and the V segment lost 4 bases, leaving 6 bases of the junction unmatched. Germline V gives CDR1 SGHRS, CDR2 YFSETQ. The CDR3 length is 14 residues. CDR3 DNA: TGCGCCAGCAGCATCACAGGGGGCGAATATGGCTACACCTTC. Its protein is CASSITGGEYGYTF.

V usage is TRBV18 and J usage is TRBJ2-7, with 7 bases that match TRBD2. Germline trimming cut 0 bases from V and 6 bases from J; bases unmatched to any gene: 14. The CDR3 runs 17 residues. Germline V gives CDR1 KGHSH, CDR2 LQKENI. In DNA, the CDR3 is TGTGCCAGCTCACCACCGGGGCCCCTTAGGGAGGGCGGCGAGCAGTACTTC. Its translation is CASSPPGPLREGGEQYF.

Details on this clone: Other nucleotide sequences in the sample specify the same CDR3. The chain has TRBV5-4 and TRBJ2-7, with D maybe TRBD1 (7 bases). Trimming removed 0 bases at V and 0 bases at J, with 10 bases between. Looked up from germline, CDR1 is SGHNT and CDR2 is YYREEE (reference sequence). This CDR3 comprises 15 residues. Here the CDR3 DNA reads TGTGCCAGCAGCTTGGGGCGGGACAGCTCCTACGAGCAGTACTTC. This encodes CASSLGRDSSYEQYF.

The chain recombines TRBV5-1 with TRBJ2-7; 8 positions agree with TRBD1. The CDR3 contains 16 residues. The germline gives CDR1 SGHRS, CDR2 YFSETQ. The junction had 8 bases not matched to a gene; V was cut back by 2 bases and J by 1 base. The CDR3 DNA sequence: TGCGCCAGCAGCTTAGGTCAGGGGGCGAAGTCCTACGAGCAGTACTTC. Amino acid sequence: CASSLGQGAKSYEQYF.

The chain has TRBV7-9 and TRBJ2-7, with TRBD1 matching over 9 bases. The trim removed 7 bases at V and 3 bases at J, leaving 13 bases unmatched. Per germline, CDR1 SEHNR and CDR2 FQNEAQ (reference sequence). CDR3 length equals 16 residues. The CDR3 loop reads CASTTGAGTGNYEQYF. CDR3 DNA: TGTGCCAGCACCACTGGGGCCGGGACAGGGAACTACGAGCAGTACTTC. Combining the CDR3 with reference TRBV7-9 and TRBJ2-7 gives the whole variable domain DTGVSQNPRHKITKRGQNVTFRCDPISEHNRLYWYRQTLGQGPEFLTYFQNEAQLEKSRLLSDRFSAERPKGSFSTLEIQRTEQGDSAMYLCASTTGAGTGNYEQYFGPGTRLTVT.

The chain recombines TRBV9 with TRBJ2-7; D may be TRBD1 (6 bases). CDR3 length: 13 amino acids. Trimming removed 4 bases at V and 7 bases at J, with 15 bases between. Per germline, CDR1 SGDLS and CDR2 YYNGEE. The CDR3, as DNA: TGTGCCAGCAGCCCGCAGGGGTTCGAGGAGCAGTACTTC. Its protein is CASSPQGFEEQYF.

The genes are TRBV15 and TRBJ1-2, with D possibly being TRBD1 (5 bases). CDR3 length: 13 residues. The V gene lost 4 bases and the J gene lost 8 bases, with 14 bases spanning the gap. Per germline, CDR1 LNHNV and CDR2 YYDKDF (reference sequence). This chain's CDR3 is CATSIDSRGGYTF. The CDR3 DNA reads TGTGCCACCAGCATAGACAGCCGAGGGGGCTACACCTTC.

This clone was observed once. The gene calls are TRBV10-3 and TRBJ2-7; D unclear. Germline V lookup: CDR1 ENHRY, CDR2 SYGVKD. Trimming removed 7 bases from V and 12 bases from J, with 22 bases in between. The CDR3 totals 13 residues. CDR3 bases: TGTGCCATCACCCCCGCAGATTCCAGGCCCCCGTACTTC. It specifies CAITPADSRPPYF.

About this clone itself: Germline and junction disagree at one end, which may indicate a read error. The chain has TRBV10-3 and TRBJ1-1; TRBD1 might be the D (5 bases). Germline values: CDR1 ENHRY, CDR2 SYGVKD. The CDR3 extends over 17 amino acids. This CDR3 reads CAMSGGAVPRMNTEAFF. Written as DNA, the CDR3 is TGTGCCATGAGTGGTGGGGCCGTTCCTAGAATGAACACTGAAGCTTTCTTT.

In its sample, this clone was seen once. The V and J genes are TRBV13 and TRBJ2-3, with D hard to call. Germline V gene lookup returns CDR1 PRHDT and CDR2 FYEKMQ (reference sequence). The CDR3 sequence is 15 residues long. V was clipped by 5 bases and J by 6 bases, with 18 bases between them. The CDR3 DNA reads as TGTGCCAGCAGCGTTAATTCCAGGCGTGGGGATACGCAGTATTTT. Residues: CASSVNSRRGDTQYF. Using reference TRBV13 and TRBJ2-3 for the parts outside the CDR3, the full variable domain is AAGVIQSPRHLIKEKRETATLKCYPIPRHDTVYWYQQGPGQDPQFLISFYEKMQSDKGSIPDRFSAQQFSDYHSELNMSSLELGDSALYFCASSVNSRRGDTQYFGPGTRLTVL.

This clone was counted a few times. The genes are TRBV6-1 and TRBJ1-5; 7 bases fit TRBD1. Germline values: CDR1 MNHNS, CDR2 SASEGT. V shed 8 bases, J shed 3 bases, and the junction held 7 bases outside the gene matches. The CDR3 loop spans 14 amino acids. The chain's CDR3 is CASFEGQTNQPQHF. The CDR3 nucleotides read TGTGCCAGCTTCGAGGGACAGACCAATCAGCCCCAGCATTTT.

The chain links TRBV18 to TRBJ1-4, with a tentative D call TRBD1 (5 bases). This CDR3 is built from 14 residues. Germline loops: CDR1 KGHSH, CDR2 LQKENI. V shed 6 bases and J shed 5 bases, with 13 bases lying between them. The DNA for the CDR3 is TGTGCCAGCTCCCGGGACGGACCGAATGAAAAACTGTTTTTT. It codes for CASSRDGPNEKLFF.